Below are 2 T cell receptor beta chains sequenced from a single sample in a study of T cells in Graves' hyperthyroidism and ophthalmopathy. TCR beta CDR3 regions were amplified from RNA. First-round RT-PCR with HTBI primers amplified the TCR CDR3 region. TCRdb independently ran MiXCR on the multiplex PCR reads; one entry per CDR3 protein. The table shows about 290,000 distinct CDR3 sequences, with 15% to 20% occurring only once. The sample consisted of blood. These receptors came from a woman aged 55-69 years with Graves' ophthalmopathy.

This clonotype has ten or more counts. The chain couples TRBV12-5 to TRBJ2-1; D uncertain. The CDR3 has 13 amino acids. Germline V gene lookup returns CDR1 LGHNT and CDR2 FRNRAP. V lost 1 base and J lost 4, with 5 bases in between. The CDR3, as DNA: TGTGCTAGTGGTTTGGCCAAATACAATGAGCAGTTCTTC. It yields the protein CASGLAKYNEQFF.

The chain links TRBV6-2 or TRBV6-3 to TRBJ1-5; D gene ambiguous. V was shortened by 4 bases and J by 5 bases, with 9 bases between the two germline ends. Germline V gene sequence: CDR1 MNHEY, CDR2 SVGEGT. The CDR3 loop spans 13 amino acids. CDR3: CASSWVKDQPQHF. The DNA of the CDR3 is TGTGCCAGCAGTTGGGTGAAGGATCAGCCCCAGCATTTT.